What follows are 22 T cell receptor beta chains derived from one specimen sequenced in a study of T cells in Graves' hyperthyroidism and ophthalmopathy. TCR beta CDR3 sequences were amplified from RNA transcripts. A set of HTBI primers served as the primers for a first-round RT-PCR of the TCR CDR3. TCRdb reprocessed the multiplex PCR reads with MiXCR, giving one entry per CDR3 protein. The sample shows a few hundred thousand distinct CDR3 sequences, about 15% of them seen only once. The source material was blood. The receptors originated from a woman aged 30 to 39 with Graves' hyperthyroidism.

This clonotype occurred many times. This sequence joins TRBV3-1 and TRBJ2-7, with 10 bases fitting TRBD2. Germline V lookup: CDR1 LGHDT, CDR2 YNNKEL (reference sequence). The V gene end was trimmed by 1 base and the J gene end by 6 bases; junction bases not matched to a gene: 3. This CDR3 has 14 residues. In DNA form, the CDR3 reads TGTGCCAGCAGCCAAGGTCTAGCGGGAGCCGAGCAGTACTTC. It translates to CASSQGLAGAEQYF.

The rearrangement uses TRBV6-5 and TRBJ2-4; maybe TRBD2 (5 bases). Trimming stripped 4 bases from V and 1 base from J, with 17 bases between. The CDR3 totals 17 residues. Germline assignment: CDR1 MNHEY and CDR2 SVGAGI. This CDR3 reads CASSSNFRTGAKNIQYF. The DNA for the CDR3 is TGTGCCAGCAGTTCGAACTTCAGGACGGGGGCCAAAAACATTCAGTACTTC.

This clonotype was recorded at least ten times. CDR3: CASSLGQWDTEAFF. Here the CDR3 DNA reads TGTGCCAGCTCATTGGGACAGTGGGACACTGAAGCTTTCTTT. J is TRBJ1-1 and V is TRBV18, with 7 bases matching TRBD1. The CDR3 length is 14 residues. V was pared by 5 bases and J by 3 bases, with 6 bases of the junction left unmatched. Germline V lookup: CDR1 KGHSH, CDR2 LQKENI. Using reference TRBV18 and TRBJ1-1 for the parts outside the CDR3, the full variable domain is NAGVMQNPRHLVRRRGQEARLRCSPMKGHSHVYWYRQLPEEGLKFMVYLQKENIIDESGMPKERFSAEFPKEGPSILRIQQVVRGDSAAYFCASSLGQWDTEAFFGQGTRLTVV.

This clonotype was seen repeatedly, ten times or more. The chain recombines TRBV3-1 with TRBJ2-4; D remains ambiguous. The CDR3 loop spans 13 amino acids. V gave up 2 bases and J gave up 9 bases, with 11 bases separating them. Germline V lookup: CDR1 LGHDT, CDR2 YNNKEL (reference sequence). This CDR3 is CASSQPSRSIQYF. The CDR3 DNA reads as TGTGCCAGCAGCCAACCATCCCGGAGCATTCAGTACTTC.

Details on this clonotype: The junction departs from the called germline gene at one end, perhaps through a read error. The V call is TRBV11-2, the J call TRBJ2-7; TRBD2 agrees at 9 bases. Per the germline V gene, CDR1 is SGHAT and CDR2 is FQNNGV. The CDR3 extends over 17 amino acids. The CDR3 DNA reads as TGTGCCGGCAGCTTCCCCCGTGCTAGCGGGACCTTATACGAGCAGTACTTC. Protein: CAGSFPRASGTLYEQYF.

This CDR3 is CSVTMGRTEAFF. CDR3 sequence (DNA): TGCAGCGTTACGATGGGGAGAACTGAAGCTTTCTTT. This chain links TRBV29-1 with TRBJ1-1; D is undetermined. Per germline, CDR1 SQVTM and CDR2 ANQGSEA. V was pared by 5 bases and J by 5 bases, with 12 bases between. The CDR3 sequence is 12 residues long. Variable domain in full (rest from reference TRBV29-1 and TRBJ1-1): SAVISQKPSRDICQRGTSLTIQCQVDSQVTMMFWYRQQPGQSLTLIATANQGSEATYESGFVIDKFPISRPNLTFSTLTVSNMSPEDSSIYLCSVTMGRTEAFFGQGTRLTVV.

The chain is built from TRBV20-1 and TRBJ1-4; D might be TRBD1 (5 bases). CDR1 is DFQATT, CDR2 SNEGSKA, per germline (reference sequence). Trimming stripped 5 bases from V and 5 bases from J, with 9 bases between. The CDR3 length is 12 residues. CDR3 region: CSALDSNEKLFF. The CDR3 nucleotides read TGCAGTGCTCTAGACAGCAATGAAAAACTGTTTTTT.

The chain combines TRBV15 with TRBJ2-7; 10 bases are shared with TRBD2. This CDR3 has 14 residues. Per the germline V gene, CDR1 is LNHNV and CDR2 is YYDKDF (reference sequence). With V trimmed by 9 bases and J by 0 bases, 5 bases remained unmatched. The CDR3: CATQLAGSSYEQYF. CDR3 DNA: TGTGCCACACAACTAGCGGGAAGCTCCTACGAGCAGTACTTC. The full variable domain, in which reference TRBV15 and TRBJ2-7 provide the parts outside the CDR3, is DAMVIQNPRYQVTQFGKPVTLSCSQTLNHNVMYWYQQKSSQAPKLLFHYYDKDFNNEADTPDNFQSRRPNTSFCFLDIRSPGLGDTAMYLCATQLAGSSYEQYFGPGTRLTVT.

The V and J genes are TRBV27 and TRBJ1-2; no definite D call. Germline values: CDR1 MNHEY, CDR2 SMNVEV (reference sequence). The CDR3 is 14 amino acids. The V and J ends lost 5 bases and 3 bases respectively, with 13 bases between them. The CDR3 DNA is TGTGCCAGCAGTCCAGGCGGGTCCCACTATGGCTACACCTTC. This encodes CASSPGGSHYGYTF.

This clonotype has a count of ten or more. V and J are TRBV28 and TRBJ2-3; 9 nucleotides align to TRBD1. CDR1 is MDHEN and CDR2 is SYDVKM in the germline V gene. This CDR3 comprises 17 residues. V trimming: 7 bases; J trimming: 1 base; junction bases outside the gene matches: 12. The CDR3 is CASTGTGPGKGTDTQYF. The CDR3 nucleotides read TGTGCCAGCACCGGGACAGGGCCCGGGAAGGGCACAGATACGCAGTATTTT.

This clonotype was found a few times. The V call is TRBV5-5, the J call TRBJ1-5; D is undetermined. Per the germline V gene, CDR1 is SGHKS and CDR2 is YYEKEE (reference sequence). Trimming shortened V by 0 bases and J by 0 bases, and 10 bases separated the two germline ends. The CDR3 spans 16 residues. The CDR3 DNA reads as TGTGCCAGCAGCTTGGACGGGTCCTATAGCAATCAGCCCCAGCATTTT. Protein product: CASSLDGSYSNQPQHF.

This clonotype was detected a few times. V and J are TRBV9 and TRBJ2-7, with 13 bases matching TRBD2. After removal of 3 bases from V and 5 bases from J, the junction contained 5 bases not matched to a gene. The length of the CDR3 is 15 residues. The germline V gene encodes CDR1 SGDLS and CDR2 YYNGEE. CDR3 protein: CASSEGTSGIDEQYF. The CDR3 region has the DNA TGTGCCAGCAGCGAGGGGACTAGCGGGATCGACGAGCAGTACTTC.

This clonotype was picked up a small number of times. This sequence joins TRBV10-3 and TRBJ2-2; 14 bases map to TRBD2. This CDR3 has 19 amino acids. Trimming took 6 bases from V and 2 from J; bases not matched to a gene: 11. CDR1 is ENHRY and CDR2 is SYGVKD in the germline V gene. The CDR3 loop is CAISAGLGLAGDNTGELFF. For the CDR3, the DNA is TGTGCCATCAGCGCCGGTCTGGGACTAGCGGGGGATAACACCGGGGAGCTGTTTTTT.

This clonotype was picked up many times. The rearrangement joins TRBV6-1 to TRBJ2-1, with D tentatively TRBD2 (5 bases). Germline values: CDR1 MNHNS, CDR2 SASEGT. Trimming cost V 3 bases and J 4 bases, with 16 bases left between them. This CDR3 spans 16 amino acids. The CDR3 DNA sequence: TGTGCCAGCAGTGATTACGGGGTCGGTGGGTACAATGAGCAGTTCTTC. Translation gives CASSDYGVGGYNEQFF.

The chain employs TRBV9 and TRBJ2-1; D gene uncertain. V gave up 0 bases and J gave up 6 bases, with 7 bases separating them. Germline CDR1 reads SGDLS; CDR2 reads YYNGEE. CDR3 length: 13 amino acids. CDR3: CASSVGAFNEQFF. The DNA of the CDR3 is TGTGCCAGCAGCGTAGGGGCTTTCAATGAGCAGTTCTTC.

This clonotype was detected many times. The gene calls are TRBV20-1 and TRBJ2-1, with D maybe TRBD1 (6 bases). CDR1 is DFQATT, CDR2 SNEGSKA, per germline (reference sequence). The V and J ends lost 3 bases and 3 bases respectively, with 15 bases between them. The CDR3 covers 15 residues. In DNA, the CDR3 is TGCAGTGCTAGGGGCAGGGGCACCAACTACAATGAGCAGTTCTTC. Protein: CSARGRGTNYNEQFF.

This clonotype was counted many times. The chain combines TRBV2 with TRBJ1-6, with D possibly being TRBD1 (5 bases). The CDR3 is 12 amino acids. Looked up from germline, CDR1 is SNHLY and CDR2 is FYNNEI. V lost 6 bases to trimming and J lost 6 bases, with 6 bases between them. Written as DNA, the CDR3 is TGTGCCAGCAGCAGGGTTAATTCACCCCTCCACTTT. Protein sequence: CASSRVNSPLHF.

This clonotype was seen many times. The V and J genes are TRBV18 and TRBJ2-7, with a tentative D call TRBD2 (6 bases). V dropped 6 bases and J dropped 5 bases, with 14 bases sitting between them. The CDR3 length is 13 residues. Germline V gene sequence: CDR1 KGHSH, CDR2 LQKENI. The chain's CDR3 is CASSEGVQNEQYF. Written as DNA, the CDR3 is TGTGCCAGCTCGGAGGGCGTTCAGAACGAGCAGTACTTC.

This clonotype was detected many times. The chain employs TRBV12-3 or TRBV12-4 and TRBJ2-5; 7 bases map to TRBD2. This CDR3 contains 13 residues. Trimming at V came to 2 bases and at J to 5 bases, leaving 2 bases not matched to a gene. The CDR3 region is CASSLNSGETQYF. The CDR3 DNA sequence: TGTGCCAGCAGTTTAAATAGCGGGGAGACCCAGTACTTC.

This clonotype was recorded at least ten times. This rearrangement joins TRBV24-1 to TRBJ2-3; 10 bases agree with TRBD2. This CDR3 is built from 18 residues. From germline, CDR1 is KGHDR and CDR2 SFDVKD. J was trimmed by 7 bases and V by 3 bases; bases with no gene match: 15. The CDR3 coding sequence is TGTGCCACCAGTGATACGGACTCACCAGCGGGAGGGCCTAATACGCAGTATTTT. Protein: CATSDTDSPAGGPNTQYF.

The gene calls are TRBV11-2 and TRBJ2-1, with 11 bases fitting TRBD2. CDR1 is SGHAT and CDR2 is FQNNGV in the germline V gene. This CDR3 spans 14 amino acids. Trimming cost V 1 base and J 14 bases; bases outside gene matches: 7. The chain's CDR3 is CASSLAMTSGTEFF. CDR3 in DNA: TGTGCCAGCAGCTTAGCTATGACTAGCGGGACTGAGTTCTTC.

This clonotype appeared a few times. V and J are TRBV28 and TRBJ1-5; 11 bases are a match to TRBD1. V trimming: 6 bases; J trimming: 3 bases; junction bases outside the gene matches: 7. The CDR3 contains 16 residues. Germline CDR1 is MDHEN and CDR2 is SYDVKM. The CDR3 DNA follows: TGTGCCAGCAGAAAAAGGACAGGGGGCCCCAATCAGCCCCAGCATTTT. Protein product: CASRKRTGGPNQPQHF.